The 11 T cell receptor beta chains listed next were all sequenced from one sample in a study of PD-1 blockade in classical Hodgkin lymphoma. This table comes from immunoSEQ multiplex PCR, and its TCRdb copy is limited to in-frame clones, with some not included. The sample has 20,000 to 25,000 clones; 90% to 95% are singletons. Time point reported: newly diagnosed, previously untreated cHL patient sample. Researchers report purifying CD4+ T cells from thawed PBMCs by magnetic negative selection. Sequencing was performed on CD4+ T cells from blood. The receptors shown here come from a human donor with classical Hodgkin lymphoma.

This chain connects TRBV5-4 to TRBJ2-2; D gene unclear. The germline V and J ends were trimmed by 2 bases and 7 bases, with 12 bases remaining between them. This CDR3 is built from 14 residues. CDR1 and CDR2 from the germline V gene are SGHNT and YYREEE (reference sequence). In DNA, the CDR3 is TGTGCCAGCAGCTTAAGGGCGGCGAACGGGGAGCTGTTTTTT. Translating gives CASSLRAANGELFF.

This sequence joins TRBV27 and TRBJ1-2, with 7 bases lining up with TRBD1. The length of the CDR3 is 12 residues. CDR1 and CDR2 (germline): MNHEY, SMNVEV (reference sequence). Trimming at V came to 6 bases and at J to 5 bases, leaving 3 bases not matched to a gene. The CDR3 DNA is TGTGCCAGCAGGGGACAGCCTTATGGCTACACCTTC. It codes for CASRGQPYGYTF.

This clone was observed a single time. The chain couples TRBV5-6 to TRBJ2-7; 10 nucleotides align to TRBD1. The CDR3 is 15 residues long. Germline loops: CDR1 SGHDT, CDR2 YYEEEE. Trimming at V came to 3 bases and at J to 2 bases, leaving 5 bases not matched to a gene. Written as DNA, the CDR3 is TGTGCCAGCAGCTCCCCCGGGACAGGGGCCTACGAGCAGTACTTC. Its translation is CASSSPGTGAYEQYF.

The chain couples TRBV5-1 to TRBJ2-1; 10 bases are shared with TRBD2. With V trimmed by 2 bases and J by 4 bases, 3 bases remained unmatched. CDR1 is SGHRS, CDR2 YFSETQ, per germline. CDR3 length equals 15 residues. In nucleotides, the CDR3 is TGCGCCAGCAGCTTTACTAGCGGGACTTACAATGAGCAGTTCTTC. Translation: CASSFTSGTYNEQFF.

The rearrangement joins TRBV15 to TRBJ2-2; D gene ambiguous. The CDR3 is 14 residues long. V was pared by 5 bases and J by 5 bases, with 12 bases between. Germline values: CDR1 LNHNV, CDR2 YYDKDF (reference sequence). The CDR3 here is CATSRFKGTGELFF. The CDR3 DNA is TGTGCCACCAGCCGGTTCAAAGGAACCGGGGAGCTGTTTTTT.

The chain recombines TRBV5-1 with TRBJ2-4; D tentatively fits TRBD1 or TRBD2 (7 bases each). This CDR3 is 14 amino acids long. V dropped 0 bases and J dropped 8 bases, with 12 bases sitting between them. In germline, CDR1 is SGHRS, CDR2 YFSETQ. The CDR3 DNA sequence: TGCGCCAGCAGCTTGGGACAGGGAGGGTACATTCAGTACTTC. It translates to CASSLGQGGYIQYF.

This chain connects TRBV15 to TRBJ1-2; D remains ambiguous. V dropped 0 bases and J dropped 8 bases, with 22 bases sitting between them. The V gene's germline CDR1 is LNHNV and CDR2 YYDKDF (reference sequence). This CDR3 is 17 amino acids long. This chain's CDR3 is CATSRDKSAADVRGYTF. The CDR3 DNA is TGTGCCACCAGCAGAGATAAATCGGCAGCCGACGTACGGGGCTACACCTTC.

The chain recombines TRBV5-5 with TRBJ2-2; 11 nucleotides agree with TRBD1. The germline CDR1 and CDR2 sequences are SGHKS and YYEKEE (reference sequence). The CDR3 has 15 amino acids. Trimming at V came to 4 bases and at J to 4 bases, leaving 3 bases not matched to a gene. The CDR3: CASSLGTGGTGELFF. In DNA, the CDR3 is TGTGCCAGCAGCCTTGGGACAGGGGGCACCGGGGAGCTGTTTTTT.

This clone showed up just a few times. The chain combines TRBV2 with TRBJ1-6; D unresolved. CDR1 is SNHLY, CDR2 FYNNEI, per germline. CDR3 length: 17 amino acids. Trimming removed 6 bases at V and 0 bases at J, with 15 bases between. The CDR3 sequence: CASRTATVGSYNSPLHF. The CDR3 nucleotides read TGTGCCAGCAGAACGGCTACAGTGGGCTCCTATAATTCACCCCTCCACTTT.

DNA of the CDR3: TGTGCCAGCAGCTCGGCGACGGTAACCGGGGAGCTGTTTTTT. Translated, it gives CASSSATVTGELFF. The rearrangement joins TRBV7-9 to TRBJ2-2; D not certain. Germline assignment: CDR1 SEHNR and CDR2 FQNEAQ (reference sequence). The V gene lost 4 bases and the J gene lost 5 bases, with 11 bases spanning the gap. The length of the CDR3 is 14 residues.

CDR3 residues: CASSHRDRGTEAFF. The CDR3 nucleotides read TGCGCCAGCAGCCACCGGGACAGGGGCACTGAAGCTTTCTTT. The V gene is TRBV5-1, the J gene TRBJ1-1; 10 nucleotides agree with TRBD1. The germline V gene has CDR1 SGHRS and CDR2 YFSETQ. CDR3 length: 14 amino acids. The ends lost 4 bases at V and 4 bases at J; junction bases unmatched: 4.